This T cell receptor beta chain is from a study of HIV-infected patients and healthy controls. TCRdb called the 5' RACE reads again in MiXCR, with one record for every CDR3 protein. The sample lists around 18,000 distinct CDR3 sequences; about a sixth were seen once. V shed 9 bases and J shed 4 bases, with 12 bases lying between them. The germline CDR1 and CDR2 sequences are KGHDR and SFDVKD. The CDR3 covers 12 residues. The V gene is TRBV24-1, the J gene TRBJ2-7; no reliable D call. What was sequenced was CD8+ T cells from blood. This receptor was identified in a human donor in good health. The CDR3, as DNA: TGTGCCACCCCCTTTGAAGTATACGAGCAGTACTTC. Its protein is CATPFEVYEQYF.